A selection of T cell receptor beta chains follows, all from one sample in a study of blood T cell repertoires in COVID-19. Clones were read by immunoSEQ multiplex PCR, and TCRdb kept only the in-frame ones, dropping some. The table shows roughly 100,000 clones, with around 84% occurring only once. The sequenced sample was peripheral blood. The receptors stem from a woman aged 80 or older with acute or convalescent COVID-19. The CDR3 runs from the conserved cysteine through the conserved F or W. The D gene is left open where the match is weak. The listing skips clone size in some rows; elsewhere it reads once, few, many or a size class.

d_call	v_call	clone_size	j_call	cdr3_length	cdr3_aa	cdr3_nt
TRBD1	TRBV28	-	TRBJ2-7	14	CASSSGQGGHEQYF	TGTGCCAGCAGTTCGGGACAGGGTGGTCACGAGCAGTACTTC
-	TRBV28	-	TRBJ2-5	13	CASRGPIQETQYF	TGTGCCAGCAGGGGCCCGATCCAAGAGACCCAGTACTTC
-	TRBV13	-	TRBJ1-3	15	CASSLGGSSGNTIYF	TGTGCCAGCAGCTTAGGAGGGAGCTCTGGAAACACCATATATTTT
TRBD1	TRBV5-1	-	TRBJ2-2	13	CASSDRETGELFF	TGCGCCAGCAGTGACAGGGAGACCGGGGAGCTGTTTTTT
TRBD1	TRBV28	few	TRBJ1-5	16	CASSILQGADNQPQHF	TGTGCCAGCAGTATACTACAGGGGGCGGACAATCAGCCCCAGCATTTT
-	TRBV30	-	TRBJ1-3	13	CASHQGPGNTIYF	TGTGCCTCCCATCAGGGCCCTGGAAACACCATATATTTT
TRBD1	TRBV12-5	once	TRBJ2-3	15	CASGWDRGRTDTQYF	TGTGCTAGTGGTTGGGACAGGGGGAGGACAGATACGCAGTATTTT
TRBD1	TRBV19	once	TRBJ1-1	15	CATAPARGPGTEAFF	TGTGCCACCGCCCCGGCCAGGGGGCCAGGCACTGAAGCTTTCTTT
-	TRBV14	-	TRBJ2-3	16	CASSLTGGQARNTQYF	TGTGCCAGCAGCCTTACGGGGGGACAGGCACGGAATACGCAGTATTTT
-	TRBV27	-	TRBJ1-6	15	CASSWGGFGNSPLHF	TGTGCCAGCAGTTGGGGAGGGTTCGGGAATTCACCCCTCCACTTT
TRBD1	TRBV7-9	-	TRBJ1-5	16	CASSLQRTGSNQPQHF	TGTGCCAGCAGCTTACAGCGGACAGGGAGCAATCAGCCCCAGCATTTT
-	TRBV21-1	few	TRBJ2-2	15	CASSKAQGSTGELFF	TGTGCCAGCAGCAAAGCTCAGGGAAGTACCGGGGAGCTGTTTTTT
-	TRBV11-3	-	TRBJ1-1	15	CASSLGGDPATEAFF	TGTGCCAGCAGCTTAGGGGGAGACCCGGCAACTGAAGCTTTCTTT
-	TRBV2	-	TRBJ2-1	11	CASSVVYEQFF	TGTGCCAGCAGTGTAGTCTATGAGCAGTTCTTC
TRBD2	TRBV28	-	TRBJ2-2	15	CASSLAGAGTGELFF	TGTGCCAGCAGTTTAGCGGGAGCGGGCACCGGGGAGCTGTTTTTT
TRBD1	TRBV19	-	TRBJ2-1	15	CASRDRVNSYNEQFF	TGTGCCAGTAGGGACAGGGTTAACTCCTACAATGAGCAGTTCTTC
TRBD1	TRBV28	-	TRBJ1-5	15	CASSPTGTDNQPQHF	TGTGCCAGCAGCCCGACCGGGACAGACAATCAGCCCCAGCATTTT
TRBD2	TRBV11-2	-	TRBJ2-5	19	CASSAGWWGTSGFQETQYF	TGTGCCAGCAGCGCGGGTTGGTGGGGGACTAGCGGTTTCCAAGAGACCCAGTACTTC